These 17 T cell receptor beta chains were sequenced from one sample in a study of OX40 agonist ivuxolimab in advanced cancers. The data were produced by immunoSEQ multiplex PCR, yet TCRdb's version contains in-frame clones alone and is incomplete. The sample consists of around 58,000 clones, 65% to 85% of them appearing once. The material sequenced was CD4+ or CD8+ T cells sorted from blood, taken in a trial of the OX40 agonist ivuxolimab. Every receptor here comes from an adult with an advanced solid tumor such as melanoma, head and neck, liver or kidney cancer.

This chain connects TRBV30 to TRBJ2-7, with TRBD2 as a possible D gene (5 bases). The CDR3 sequence is 14 residues long. From germline, CDR1 is GTSNPN and CDR2 SVGIG (reference sequence). The germline V and J ends were trimmed by 2 bases and 0 bases, with 11 bases remaining between them. This CDR3 is CAWSPTTNSYEQYF. The DNA for the CDR3 is TGTGCCTGGAGTCCGACTACAAACTCCTACGAGCAGTACTTC.

This chain links TRBV2 with TRBJ1-5, with unresolved D. The length of the CDR3 is 14 residues. From germline, CDR1 is SNHLY and CDR2 FYNNEI. Trimming shortened V by 3 bases and J by 7 bases, and 13 bases separated the two germline ends. Here the CDR3 DNA reads TGTGCCAGCAGTGAGTCGATAGGCAGGCAGCCCCAGCATTTT. Its translation: CASSESIGRQPQHF.

V usage is TRBV5-4 and J usage is TRBJ2-3; TRBD2 agrees at 8 bases. J gave up 0 bases and V 0 bases, and 6 bases lay outside the gene matches. The germline V gene has CDR1 SGHNT and CDR2 YYREEE (reference sequence). This CDR3 has 17 residues. CDR3 sequence reads: CASSLEAGLGSTDTQYF. The CDR3 DNA is TGTGCCAGCAGCTTGGAGGCGGGACTAGGGAGCACAGATACGCAGTATTTT.

V and J are TRBV6-1 and TRBJ1-5; tentatively, D is TRBD1 (6 bases). V dropped 1 base and J dropped 6 bases, with 16 bases sitting between them. The length of the CDR3 is 16 residues. Per germline, CDR1 MNHNS and CDR2 SASEGT. CDR3 bases: TGTGCCAGCAGTGAAGGGACAGACCGGGCGGTTCAGCCCCAGCATTTT. It yields the protein CASSEGTDRAVQPQHF.

V is TRBV6-6 and J is TRBJ1-2; D gene uncertain. CDR3 length equals 14 residues. Trimming removed 7 bases from V and 6 bases from J, with 18 bases in between. From germline, CDR1 is MNHNY and CDR2 SVGAGI (reference sequence). DNA of the CDR3: TGTGCCAGCAACGCCCGGGAAAGTCATCATGGCTACACCTTC. Translated: CASNARESHHGYTF.

The chain uses TRBV4-3 and TRBJ2-3; D possibly corresponds to TRBD1 (6 bases). This CDR3 is built from 17 residues. V lost 0 bases, J lost 2 bases, and 15 bases lay in between. Germline CDR1 LGHNA, CDR2 YSLEER. The CDR3 loop reads CASSQEGAGDPTDTQYF. As DNA, the CDR3 is TGCGCCAGCAGCCAAGAGGGGGCAGGAGATCCCACAGATACGCAGTATTTT.

This clone was counted between two and nine times. CDR3 sequence: CASSIRGGGTDTQYF. The DNA of the CDR3 is TGCGCCAGCAGCATCAGGGGCGGAGGCACAGATACGCAGTATTTT. This sequence joins TRBV5-1 and TRBJ2-3; a possible D gene is TRBD1 (6 bases). Trimming cost V 4 bases and J 1 base, with 13 bases left between them. The CDR3 spans 15 residues. The germline CDR1 and CDR2 sequences are SGHRS and YFSETQ.

The J gene is TRBJ1-4, the V gene TRBV6-1; D might be TRBD1 (6 bases). The CDR3 length is 14 residues. Trimming shortened V by 6 bases and J by 11 bases, and 19 bases separated the two germline ends. Germline-derived CDR1 and CDR2 are MNHNS and SASEGT. The CDR3 is CASSMTGDGGKLFF. CDR3 in DNA: TGTGCCAGCAGCATGACAGGAGACGGCGGGAAACTGTTTTTT.

J is TRBJ2-3 and V is TRBV7-9; D not resolved. The germline V gene encodes CDR1 SEHNR and CDR2 FQNEAQ (reference sequence). V was cut by 5 bases and J by 0 bases, with 6 bases left in between. This CDR3 has 13 residues. The CDR3 loop reads CASSPTSTDTQYF. CDR3 sequence (DNA): TGTGCCAGCAGCCCGACTAGCACAGATACGCAGTATTTT.

The rearrangement uses TRBV5-4 and TRBJ1-5; 9 nucleotides match TRBD1. The CDR3 runs 15 residues. Germline CDR1 reads SGHNT; CDR2 reads YYREEE (reference sequence). V lost 4 bases to trimming and J lost 4 bases; unmatched junction nucleotides: 6. CDR3 loop: CASSPGQGRNQPQHF. The CDR3 DNA reads as TGTGCCAGCAGCCCCGGACAGGGGAGGAATCAGCCCCAGCATTTT. The variable domain in full, completed from reference TRBV5-4 and TRBJ1-5, reads ETGVTQSPTHLIKTRGQQVTLRCSSQSGHNTVSWYQQALGQGPQFIFQYYREEENGRGNFPPRFSGLQFPNYSSELNVNALELDDSALYLCASSPGQGRNQPQHFGDGTRLSIL.

The rearrangement links TRBV28 to TRBJ1-1, with D maybe TRBD1 (6 bases). From germline, CDR1 is MDHEN and CDR2 SYDVKM. The germline V and J ends were trimmed by 3 bases and 4 bases, with 12 bases remaining between them. The CDR3 extends over 14 amino acids. CDR3 sequence reads: CASSFSGAFTEAFF. Here the CDR3 DNA reads TGTGCCAGCAGTTTCTCAGGGGCGTTCACTGAAGCTTTCTTT.

The table lists this clone with a few counts. This rearrangement joins TRBV6-5 to TRBJ1-6; 7 bases are a match to TRBD1. The germline V gene has CDR1 MNHEY and CDR2 SVGAGI. With V trimmed by 2 bases and J by 14 bases, 15 bases remained unmatched. The CDR3 sequence is 16 residues long. DNA of the CDR3: TGTGCCAGCAGTTACCGGTTCGACACAGGGGTAGGATCCCTCCACTTT. This translates into CASSYRFDTGVGSLHF.

The chain recombines TRBV5-1 with TRBJ2-1, with 13 nucleotides matching TRBD2. The CDR3 is made up of 15 amino acids. Unmatched junction bases numbered 7, after V lost 6 bases and J lost 7 bases. Germline values: CDR1 SGHRS, CDR2 YFSETQ. DNA for the CDR3: TGCGCCAGCACGATTGGACTAGCGGGGGTGAATGAGCAGTTCTTC. This encodes CASTIGLAGVNEQFF.

This clone was found once. One end of the junction does not line up with germline, which may come from a read error. This chain connects TRBV29-1 to TRBJ2-1; D call uncertain. This CDR3 comprises 11 residues. Germline CDR1 reads SQVTM; CDR2 reads ANQGSEA. In DNA, the CDR3 is TGCAGCGTCGAAGATGTCCATGAGCAGTTCTTC. Translated: CSVEDVHEQFF.

This clone turned up a few times. The chain uses TRBV30 and TRBJ2-7; 8 nucleotides match TRBD2. The CDR3 spans 13 residues. V was pared by 7 bases and J by 3 bases, with 8 bases of the junction left unmatched. The germline gives CDR1 GTSNPN, CDR2 SVGIG (reference sequence). The CDR3 reads CASTAGARYEQYF. The CDR3 nucleotides read TGTGCCTCCACAGCGGGGGCCCGCTACGAGCAGTACTTC.

This rearrangement joins TRBV5-1 to TRBJ2-7, with D uncertain. Deletions cut 4 bases from V and 2 bases from J, with 10 bases between. This CDR3 comprises 13 residues. CDR1 SGHRS and CDR2 YFSETQ come from the germline V gene. CDR3 protein: CASSVGDTYEQYF. CDR3 DNA: TGCGCCAGCAGCGTAGGCGACACCTACGAGCAGTACTTC. The whole variable domain, remainder taken from reference TRBV5-1 and TRBJ2-7, is KAGVTQTPRYLIKTRGQQVTLSCSPISGHRSVSWYQQTPGQGLQFLFEYFSETQRNKGNFPGRFSGRQFSNSRSEMNVSTLELGDSALYLCASSVGDTYEQYFGPGTRLTVT.

The genes are TRBV5-1 and TRBJ2-7, with TRBD2 matching over 7 bases. With V trimmed by 4 bases and J by 7 bases, 5 bases remained unmatched. CDR3 length: 12 residues. Germline CDR1 and CDR2: SGHRS and YFSETQ. The CDR3 DNA reads TGCGCCAGCAGCGAACCCGGGGGGGAGCAGTACTTC. This translates into CASSEPGGEQYF.